This is a list of T cell receptor beta chains from one sample in a study of blood T cell repertoires in COVID-19. Assay: immunoSEQ multiplex PCR; the TCRdb copy retains only in-frame clones and omits some. This sample has approximately 300,000 clones, with around nine tenths found just once. Sequenced input: peripheral blood. These receptors were obtained from a woman aged 25 to 39 with COVID-19, enrolled during active disease. Both conserved end residues are part of each CDR3. Fields, in order: J gene, D gene, V gene, clone size, CDR3 protein, CDR3 DNA. D genes are given only for firm matches. The size of a clone is reported for some rows only, either as once, few or many, or as a class for expanded clones.

J: TRBJ2-3; D: -; V: TRBV27; size: -; CDR3: CASSSPLYGEDTQYF; DNA: TGTGCCAGCAGTTCCCCCCTCTACGGGGAGGATACGCAGTATTTT
J: TRBJ1-1; D: -; V: TRBV28; size: -; CDR3: CASRAPQGLVGTEAFF; DNA: TGTGCCAGCAGGGCACCACAGGGTCTGGTGGGCACTGAAGCTTTCTTT
J: TRBJ2-3; D: TRBD1; V: TRBV9; size: -; CDR3: CASSSTTGLDTQYF; DNA: TGTGCCAGCAGCTCAACGACAGGGCTAGATACGCAGTATTTT
J: TRBJ2-1; D: -; V: TRBV7-9; size: -; CDR3: CASSLAGSSYNEQFF; DNA: TGTGCCAGCAGCTTAGCCGGGAGCTCCTACAATGAGCAGTTCTTC
J: TRBJ1-1; D: TRBD1; V: TRBV2; size: -; CDR3: CARWTGKMNTEAFF; DNA: TGTGCCAGGTGGACAGGAAAAATGAACACTGAAGCTTTCTTT
J: TRBJ1-4; D: -; V: TRBV30; size: -; CDR3: CAWNVETPGEKLFF; DNA: TGTGCCTGGAACGTGGAGACCCCAGGGGAAAAACTGTTTTTT
J: TRBJ1-1; D: -; V: TRBV10-3; size: -; CDR3: CAISEPPGNTEAFF; DNA: TGTGCCATCAGTGAGCCGCCCGGGAACACTGAAGCTTTCTTT
J: TRBJ2-7; D: -; V: TRBV27; size: -; CDR3: CASSLRLPYEQYF; DNA: TGTGCCAGCAGTTTGAGACTCCCGTACGAGCAGTACTTC
J: TRBJ2-3; D: TRBD2; V: TRBV3-1/TRBV3-2; size: -; CDR3: CASSQDMTSGRLDTQYF; DNA: TGTGCCAGCAGCCAAGACATGACTAGCGGGAGGTTGGATACGCAGTATTTT
J: TRBJ2-2; D: -; V: TRBV6-5; size: -; CDR3: CASSYTQAFSGELFF; DNA: TGTGCCAGCAGTTACACCCAGGCCTTCTCCGGGGAGCTGTTTTTT
J: TRBJ2-2; D: TRBD2; V: TRBV28; size: -; CDR3: CASSSFSGRAFGELFF; DNA: TGTGCCAGCAGTTCATTTAGCGGGAGGGCCTTCGGGGAGCTGTTTTTT
J: TRBJ1-2; D: -; V: TRBV6-5; size: -; CDR3: CASRRAETGGYGYTF; DNA: TGTGCCAGCAGGAGGGCCGAGACAGGAGGCTATGGCTACACCTTC
J: TRBJ2-2; D: TRBD2; V: TRBV4-2; size: -; CDR3: CASSQILSGRTANTGELFF; DNA: TGTGCCAGCAGCCAGATCCTTAGCGGGAGGACGGCGAACACCGGGGAGCTGTTTTTT
J: TRBJ1-3; D: TRBD1; V: TRBV9; size: few; CDR3: CASSVETGGNTIYF; DNA: TGTGCCAGCAGCGTAGAGACAGGGGGAAACACCATATATTTT
J: TRBJ2-2; D: -; V: TRBV6-6; size: -; CDR3: CASSRGSGTSNTGELFF; DNA: TGTGCCAGCAGCCGAGGGTCCGGGACATCGAACACCGGGGAGCTGTTTTTT
J: TRBJ2-3; D: TRBD1; V: TRBV19; size: -; CDR3: CASSRTGGLSTDTQYF; DNA: TGTGCCAGTAGTAGGACAGGGGGGCTCAGCACAGATACGCAGTATTTT
J: TRBJ2-3; D: -; V: TRBV9; size: -; CDR3: CASSVDPARDTQYF; DNA: TGTGCCAGCAGCGTAGATCCCGCCAGGGATACGCAGTATTTT
J: TRBJ2-1; D: -; V: TRBV4-1; size: -; CDR3: CASSQGLTRSSYNEQFF; DNA: TGCGCCAGCAGCCAAGGGCTCACTAGGAGCTCCTACAATGAGCAGTTCTTC
J: TRBJ1-5; D: -; V: TRBV27; size: -; CDR3: CASSPGYGGQPQHF; DNA: TGTGCCAGCAGTCCCGGGTATGGAGGGCAGCCCCAGCATTTT
J: TRBJ2-1; D: -; V: TRBV29-1; size: -; CDR3: CSAKTGTLNEQFF; DNA: TGCAGCGCTAAAACCGGGACTCTCAATGAGCAGTTCTTC
J: TRBJ2-4; D: TRBD2; V: TRBV15; size: -; CDR3: CATSRGSGIGAKNIQYF; DNA: TGTGCCACCAGCAGAGGAAGCGGGATAGGGGCCAAAAACATTCAGTACTTC
J: TRBJ1-2; D: TRBD1; V: TRBV9; size: -; CDR3: CASKAEGAHYGYTF; DNA: TGTGCCAGCAAGGCGGAGGGGGCTCACTATGGCTACACCTTC
J: TRBJ2-1; D: TRBD2; V: TRBV27; size: -; CDR3: CARASAGEWNEQFF; DNA: TGTGCCAGGGCCTCGGCGGGAGAATGGAATGAGCAGTTCTTC
J: TRBJ2-7; D: TRBD1; V: TRBV7-9; size: -; CDR3: CASSPGETGTVYSYEQYF; DNA: TGTGCCAGCAGCCCTGGTGAGACCGGGACAGTTTACTCCTACGAGCAGTACTTC
J: TRBJ2-7; D: -; V: TRBV6-5; size: -; CDR3: CASQLTERRGEQYF; DNA: TGTGCCAGCCAGCTGACGGAGAGGAGGGGCGAGCAGTACTTC
J: TRBJ1-4; D: -; V: TRBV3-1/TRBV3-2; size: -; CDR3: CASSQDRVHEKLFF; DNA: TGTGCCAGCAGCCAAGACAGGGTACATGAAAAACTGTTTTTT
J: TRBJ1-1; D: -; V: TRBV6-5; size: once; CDR3: CASSYSPGTEAFF; DNA: TGTGCCAGCAGTTACTCACCAGGCACTGAAGCTTTCTTT
J: TRBJ2-1; D: TRBD2; V: TRBV7-9; size: -; CDR3: CASSLASTSGSEQFF; DNA: TGTGCCAGCAGCTTAGCTTCGACTAGCGGTAGTGAGCAGTTCTTC
J: TRBJ1-1; D: TRBD1; V: TRBV19; size: -; CDR3: CASSMAGGPTEAFF; DNA: TGTGCCAGTAGTATGGCAGGGGGGCCTACTGAAGCTTTCTTT
J: TRBJ1-2; D: -; V: TRBV29-1; size: -; CDR3: CSVPGNYGYTF; DNA: TGCAGCGTTCCGGGAAACTATGGCTACACCTTC
J: TRBJ1-5; D: -; V: TRBV15; size: -; CDR3: CATSLDGAQGRPQHF; DNA: TGTGCCACCAGCCTAGACGGAGCTCAGGGTCGGCCCCAGCATTTT
J: TRBJ2-3; D: TRBD2; V: TRBV6-1; size: -; CDR3: CASSEVGTSGSDTQYF; DNA: TGTGCCAGCAGTGAAGTTGGGACTAGCGGGAGTGATACGCAGTATTTT
J: TRBJ2-7; D: -; V: TRBV30; size: -; CDR3: CACKRTLSYEQYF; DNA: TGTGCCTGTAAGCGGACTCTCTCCTACGAGCAGTACTTC
J: TRBJ1-5; D: -; V: TRBV2; size: once; CDR3: CASSESRSNQPQHF; DNA: TGTGCCAGCAGTGAATCCCGGAGCAATCAGCCCCAGCATTTT
J: TRBJ2-2; D: TRBD1; V: TRBV2; size: -; CDR3: CANRDRNTGELFF; DNA: TGTGCCAACCGGGACAGAAACACCGGGGAGCTGTTTTTT
J: TRBJ2-2; D: -; V: TRBV9; size: -; CDR3: CASSKTDSLRAAGELFF; DNA: TGTGCCAGCAGCAAAACCGACTCGTTGCGGGCGGCCGGGGAGCTGTTTTTT
J: TRBJ2-4; D: TRBD1; V: TRBV4-1; size: few; CDR3: CASSQPRQGLNIQYF; DNA: TGCGCCAGCAGCCAACCTCGACAGGGCTTAAACATTCAGTACTTC
J: TRBJ2-5; D: TRBD2; V: TRBV5-8; size: -; CDR3: CASSLVAGAQETQYF; DNA: TGTGCCAGCAGCTTGGTAGCGGGGGCCCAAGAGACCCAGTACTTC
J: TRBJ2-3; D: TRBD2; V: TRBV5-4; size: -; CDR3: CASRSASGADTQYF; DNA: TGTGCCAGCAGGTCCGCTAGCGGCGCAGATACGCAGTATTTT
J: TRBJ2-1; D: TRBD2; V: TRBV11-2; size: -; CDR3: CASSLVGSSGSVDEQFF; DNA: TGTGCCAGCAGCTTAGTTGGGAGTAGCGGGAGTGTCGATGAGCAGTTCTTC
J: TRBJ2-2; D: -; V: TRBV18; size: once; CDR3: CASSPTSQSLSGELFF; DNA: TGTGCCAGCTCACCGACTAGTCAGTCATTATCCGGGGAGCTGTTTTTT
J: TRBJ1-4; D: -; V: TRBV5-1; size: -; CDR3: CASSLGSATNEKLFF; DNA: TGCGCCAGCAGCTTGGGCAGTGCAACTAATGAAAAACTGTTTTTT
J: TRBJ2-1; D: TRBD2; V: TRBV9; size: -; CDR3: CASTGTSGDNEQFF; DNA: TGTGCCAGCACCGGGACTAGCGGCGACAATGAGCAGTTCTTC
J: TRBJ1-6; D: -; V: TRBV2; size: -; CDR3: CASSDPGQGTSPLHF; DNA: TGTGCCAGCAGTGACCCAGGGCAGGGAACTTCACCCCTCCACTTT